The 10 T cell receptor beta chains below were found in one sample sequenced in a study of blood T cell repertoires in COVID-19. Libraries were prepared by immunoSEQ multiplex PCR; TCRdb keeps only in-frame clonotypes and omits some of them. The sample carries 200,000 to 250,000 clones, roughly 84% recorded once. Sequenced material: peripheral blood. These receptor sequences come from a man aged 35 to 55 with acute or convalescent COVID-19.

This clone was observed a handful of times. The rearrangement links TRBV3-1 (or the pseudogene TRBV3-2) to TRBJ1-2; D gene unclear. The germline gives CDR1 LGHDT, CDR2 YNNKEL (reference sequence). The CDR3 is made up of 17 amino acids. The V and J ends lost 5 bases and 0 bases respectively, with 19 bases between them. The CDR3, as DNA: TGTGCCAGCAGCAATCGACCAACTTTGAGGGCTAACTATGGCTACACCTTC. This codes for CASSNRPTLRANYGYTF.

V and J are TRBV30 and TRBJ2-2; D possibly corresponds to TRBD2 (5 bases). V was pared by 0 bases and J by 5 bases, with 13 bases between. Germline V gene lookup returns CDR1 GTSNPN and CDR2 SVGIG (reference sequence). The CDR3 loop spans 15 amino acids. The CDR3 protein is CAWSVRDHRTGELFF. The CDR3 DNA reads TGTGCCTGGAGTGTACGGGATCACCGGACCGGGGAGCTGTTTTTT.

The genes are TRBV3-1 (or the pseudogene TRBV3-2) and TRBJ2-2; 7 bases match TRBD1. The CDR3 sequence is 13 residues long. Germline loops: CDR1 LGHDT, CDR2 YNNKEL (reference sequence). J was trimmed by 5 bases and V by 6 bases; bases with no gene match: 3. For the CDR3, the DNA is TGTGCCAGCAGTTACAGGGGAACCGGGGAGCTGTTTTTT. Translating it yields CASSYRGTGELFF.

The rearrangement links TRBV5-5 to TRBJ1-2; perhaps TRBD1 as D (6 bases). CDR1 is SGHKS, CDR2 YYEKEE, per germline (reference sequence). This CDR3 comprises 15 residues. V was cut by 0 bases and J by 6 bases, with 15 bases left in between. CDR3 DNA sequence: TGTGCCAGCAGCTTGGGTCTGTGGCAGGGGAATGGCTACACCTTC. Its protein product is CASSLGLWQGNGYTF.

The V call is TRBV12-3 or TRBV12-4, the J call TRBJ2-5; D unresolved. Trimming pared 5 bases from V and 4 bases from J, leaving 5 bases between. The CDR3 consists of 11 residues. This CDR3 is CASSTGETQYF. CDR3 in DNA: TGTGCCAGCAGTACTGGAGAGACCCAGTACTTC.

This chain links TRBV29-1 with TRBJ1-6, with 7 nucleotides matching TRBD1. The CDR3 extends over 13 amino acids. Germline values: CDR1 SQVTM, CDR2 ANQGSEA. J gave up 10 bases and V 7 bases, and 10 bases lay outside the gene matches. The CDR3 loop reads CSARQGSGSPLHF. For the CDR3, the DNA is TGCAGCGCCCGACAGGGAAGTGGGTCACCCCTCCACTTT.

The gene calls are TRBV11-2 and TRBJ2-3; no clear D. The germline gives CDR1 SGHAT, CDR2 FQNNGV. The CDR3 sequence is 12 residues long. V lost 6 bases to trimming and J lost 6 bases, with 10 bases between them. The DNA for the CDR3 is TGTGCCAGCAGTCTTGACGGGGATACGCAGTATTTT. Translation gives CASSLDGDTQYF.

The chain combines TRBV29-1 with TRBJ2-5, with TRBD2 matching over 8 bases. V gave up 4 bases and J gave up 2 bases; unmatched junction bases: 9. Germline values: CDR1 SQVTM, CDR2 ANQGSEA. CDR3 length: 15 amino acids. The CDR3 DNA follows: TGCAGCGTTGTCAGGCAGCGGGGGTTTCAAGAGACCCAGTACTTC. Residues: CSVVRQRGFQETQYF.

The V and J genes are TRBV10-3 and TRBJ2-2; 12 nucleotides match TRBD2. V gave up 10 bases and J gave up 5 bases; unmatched junction bases: 5. The CDR3 runs to 14 residues. Germline-derived CDR1 and CDR2 are ENHRY and SYGVKD. The CDR3 DNA is TGTGCCACTAGACTAGCGGGGGATACCGGGGAGCTGTTTTTT. The encoded protein is CATRLAGDTGELFF.

This clone came up a few times. V usage is TRBV6-2 or TRBV6-3 and J usage is TRBJ2-1; possibly TRBD1 for D (6 bases). Germline values: CDR1 MNHEY, CDR2 SVGEGT. CDR3 length: 16 amino acids. Trimming took 2 bases from V and 4 from J, leaving 15 bases between them. CDR3 DNA sequence: TGTGCCAGCAGTTACGGCCAAACAGGGTTGTACAATGAGCAGTTCTTC. Translation: CASSYGQTGLYNEQFF.